This passage covers 9 T cell receptor beta chains from one sample sequenced in a study of blood T cell repertoires in COVID-19. TCRdb's table, derived via immunoSEQ multiplex PCR, lists solely in-frame clones and lacks some. In the table there are under 200,000 clones, 75% to 90% of which are singletons. Sequencing was carried out using PBMCs or T cells enriched from blood (not recorded which). These receptors came from a woman aged 60-70 years who had recovered from COVID-19.

CDR3 sequence: CASSLEDRTTDTQYF. As DNA, the CDR3 is TGCGCCAGCAGCTTGGAAGACAGGACCACAGATACGCAGTATTTT. This chain uses TRBV5-1 with TRBJ2-3; a weak D match, TRBD1 (6 bases). V lost 0 bases, J lost 2 bases, and 10 bases lay in between. In germline, CDR1 is SGHRS, CDR2 YFSETQ. CDR3 length: 15 amino acids.

This clone was found once. The V gene is TRBV27, the J gene TRBJ1-1; D possibly corresponds to TRBD1 (5 bases). V was shortened by 7 bases and J by 4 bases, with 19 bases between the two germline ends. Looked up from germline, CDR1 is MNHEY and CDR2 is SMNVEV (reference sequence). The CDR3 loop spans 15 amino acids. CDR3 sequence reads: CASTPRDPGGTEAFF. The CDR3 region has the DNA TGTGCCAGCACCCCAAGGGACCCGGGAGGCACTGAAGCTTTCTTT.

The rearrangement links TRBV27 to TRBJ2-7, with D possibly being TRBD1 (6 bases). V was trimmed by 5 bases and J by 8 bases, leaving 19 bases between them. CDR3 size: 14 residues. Germline assignment: CDR1 MNHEY and CDR2 SMNVEV (reference sequence). In nucleotides, the CDR3 is TGTGCCAGCAGTCCCTACAGGGACCAGTTTCAGCAGTACTTC. The encoded protein is CASSPYRDQFQQYF.

The CDR3 sequence: CASSLSSSGSRTQYF. As DNA, the CDR3 is TGTGCCAGCAGCTTGAGTTCTAGCGGGAGTCGTACGCAGTATTTT. The chain recombines TRBV5-5 with TRBJ2-3; 10 bases line up with TRBD2. V dropped 1 base and J dropped 8; count of bases not matched to a gene: 7. Per germline, CDR1 SGHKS and CDR2 YYEKEE (reference sequence). The CDR3 consists of 15 residues.

The gene calls are TRBV29-1 and TRBJ1-4; D gene uncertain. CDR1 is SQVTM, CDR2 ANQGSEA, per germline. CDR3 length equals 13 residues. V was shortened by 2 bases and J by 5 bases, with 9 bases between the two germline ends. The CDR3 coding sequence is TGCAGCGTTGAAACCGGCGGCAATGAAAAACTGTTTTTT. Residues: CSVETGGNEKLFF.

The chain has TRBV5-1 and TRBJ1-2; D is ambiguous. Germline V gene data show CDR1 as SGHRS and CDR2 as YFSETQ. V lost 4 bases to trimming and J lost 6 bases, with 13 bases between them. CDR3 size: 13 residues. In DNA form, the CDR3 reads TGCGCCAGCAGCGCCTACCGGGAGGATGGCTACACCTTC. Translated, it gives CASSAYREDGYTF.

The V gene is TRBV19, the J gene TRBJ1-1, with 12 bases aligning to TRBD1. The V gene's germline CDR1 is LNHDA and CDR2 SQIVND (reference sequence). The ends lost 4 bases at V and 1 base at J; junction bases unmatched: 4. The CDR3 contains 16 residues. CDR3: CASSTGTGGTNTEAFF. In nucleotides, the CDR3 is TGTGCCAGTAGTACCGGGACAGGGGGCACGAACACTGAAGCTTTCTTT.

This CDR3 reads CASGKDRVGTGELFF. The CDR3 DNA sequence: TGTGCCAGCGGAAAAGACAGGGTGGGCACCGGGGAGCTGTTTTTT. The V and J genes are TRBV27 and TRBJ2-2, with 7 bases aligning to TRBD1. The germline gives CDR1 MNHEY, CDR2 SMNVEV (reference sequence). CDR3 length: 15 residues. With 8 bases clipped from V and 4 bases from J, the junction kept 10 bases outside the gene matches.

This chain joins TRBV9 and TRBJ1-3, with TRBD1 matching 8 bases. V was clipped by 3 bases and J by 4 bases; unmatched bases: 6. The CDR3 totals 15 residues. Germline lookup yields CDR1 SGDLS and CDR2 YYNGEE. CDR3 residues: CASSDQGALGNTIYF. The CDR3 nucleotides read TGTGCCAGCAGCGATCAGGGGGCGCTGGGAAACACCATATATTTT.